This entry lists 28 T cell receptor beta chains sequenced from one sample in a study of cytomegalovirus exposure and HLA in healthy donors. Use of 60 Vbeta and 13 Jbeta primers characterized the PCR. The table came from immunoSEQ multiplex PCR; TCRdb's copy has only in-frame clones and leaves some out. This repertoire shows over 70,000 clones, 80% found once; its top ten account for less than 40%. Sequenced: PBMCs. These receptors came from a man aged 50 to 59 in good health and CMV-seropositive.

This rearrangement joins TRBV9 to TRBJ2-7; D is undetermined. The V gene's germline CDR1 is SGDLS and CDR2 YYNGEE. The CDR3 is 16 residues long. The ends were cut back, 4 bases at V and 7 bases at J, with 24 bases in the middle. As DNA, the CDR3 is TGTGCCAGCAGCCCGCGAACGTATCCAACCAAGGAGGAGCAGTACTTC. It codes for CASSPRTYPTKEEQYF.

The chain is built from TRBV15 and TRBJ1-1; a weak D match, TRBD1 (6 bases). The germline V and J ends were trimmed by 3 bases and 5 bases, with 13 bases remaining between them. Germline V gene sequence: CDR1 LNHNV, CDR2 YYDKDF (reference sequence). This CDR3 region has 14 residues. In DNA form, the CDR3 reads TGTGCCACCAGCAGTAACAGGGTAGGGACTGAAGCTTTCTTT. As protein: CATSSNRVGTEAFF.

In DNA, the CDR3 is TGTGCCAGCAGCTCTACAGGGATGTATGGCTACACCTTC. Protein sequence: CASSSTGMYGYTF. This chain connects TRBV5-4 to TRBJ1-2; perhaps TRBD1 as D (6 bases). The V end was cut by 3 bases, the J end by 5 bases, with 11 bases between. Germline assignment: CDR1 SGHNT and CDR2 YYREEE (reference sequence). The CDR3 contains 13 residues.

V is TRBV5-1 and J is TRBJ1-5; perhaps TRBD1 as D (6 bases). Germline lookup yields CDR1 SGHRS and CDR2 YFSETQ. V lost 3 bases and J 3 bases, leaving 13 bases between the germline ends. The CDR3 covers 15 residues. As DNA, the CDR3 is TGCGCCAGCAGCTCAACAGGGACGAACAATCAGCCCCAGCATTTT. This translates into CASSSTGTNNQPQHF.

V usage is TRBV27 and J usage is TRBJ1-1; tentatively, D is TRBD1 (5 bases). CDR1 and CDR2 from the germline V gene are MNHEY and SMNVEV (reference sequence). V was shortened by 5 bases and J by 11 bases, with 21 bases between the two germline ends. The CDR3 is made up of 14 amino acids. CDR3 amino acids: CASSPDQGAGSAFF. CDR3 nucleotides: TGTGCCAGCAGTCCTGACCAAGGGGCGGGGTCGGCTTTCTTT.

This chain connects TRBV6-1 to TRBJ1-5; a possible D gene is TRBD1 (6 bases). This CDR3 has 14 amino acids. The germline CDR1 and CDR2 sequences are MNHNS and SASEGT. V was trimmed by 2 bases and J by 3 bases, leaving 8 bases between them. The CDR3 loop reads CASSENRANQPQHF. CDR3 DNA sequence: TGTGCCAGCAGTGAAAACAGGGCCAATCAGCCCCAGCATTTT.

The J gene is TRBJ2-1, the V gene TRBV4-1; TRBD2 matches 9 bases. Germline CDR1 and CDR2: MGHRA and YSYEKL. The CDR3 spans 15 residues. With V trimmed by 0 bases and J by 10 bases, 7 bases remained unmatched. CDR3 residues: CASSQDRSSGTEQFF. CDR3 nucleotide sequence: TGCGCCAGCAGCCAAGATCGTTCTAGCGGGACCGAGCAGTTCTTC.

The chain couples TRBV19 to TRBJ1-4; D is unclear. The germline V gene encodes CDR1 LNHDA and CDR2 SQIVND (reference sequence). CDR3 length: 15 amino acids. Trimming removed 4 bases from V and 6 bases from J, with 15 bases in between. The CDR3 loop is CASSRKVEWDEKLFF. In DNA, the CDR3 is TGTGCCAGTAGTAGAAAGGTGGAGTGGGATGAAAAACTGTTTTTT.

The chain couples TRBV7-2 to TRBJ2-1; 13 bases line up with TRBD2. Germline CDR1 and CDR2: SGHTA and FQGNSA. Germline trimming cut 1 base from V and 8 bases from J; bases unmatched to any gene: 2. The CDR3 spans 15 residues. The CDR3 protein is CASSLELAGGYEQFF. DNA of the CDR3: TGTGCCAGCAGCTTAGAACTAGCGGGAGGGTATGAGCAGTTCTTC.

J is TRBJ2-1 and V is TRBV7-8, with TRBD2 matching 11 bases. In germline, CDR1 is SGHVS, CDR2 FQNEAQ. This CDR3 has 17 residues. V lost 5 bases, J lost 7 bases, and 13 bases stayed unmatched. The CDR3 here is CASSAGRALAGVNEQFF. CDR3 nucleotide sequence: TGTGCCAGCAGCGCAGGTAGGGCACTAGCGGGAGTTAATGAGCAGTTCTTC. Combining the CDR3 with reference TRBV7-8 and TRBJ2-1 gives the whole variable domain GAGVSQSPRYKVAKRGQDVALRCDPISGHVSLFWYQQALGQGPEFLTYFQNEAQLDKSGLPSDRFFAERPEGSVSTLKIQRTQQEDSAVYLCASSAGRALAGVNEQFFGPGTRLTVL.

This chain links TRBV19 with TRBJ2-1, with TRBD1 matching over 8 bases. The CDR3 sequence is 13 residues long. Germline CDR1 is LNHDA and CDR2 is SQIVND (reference sequence). V lost 7 bases to trimming and J lost 5 bases; unmatched junction nucleotides: 4. This CDR3 is CASISTGDNEQFF. CDR3 nucleotides: TGTGCCAGTATCTCGACAGGGGACAATGAGCAGTTCTTC. The full variable domain, in which reference TRBV19 and TRBJ2-1 provide the parts outside the CDR3, is DGGITQSPKYLFRKEGQNVTLSCEQNLNHDAMYWYRQDPGQGLRLIYYSQIVNDFQKGDIAEGYSVSREKKESFPLTVTSAQKNPTAFYLCASISTGDNEQFFGPGTRLTVL.

This chain joins TRBV27 and TRBJ2-3, with a weak D call TRBD2 (6 bases). With 8 bases removed from V and 11 bases from J, the gap between germline ends came to 17 bases. The CDR3 contains 12 residues. Germline V gene lookup returns CDR1 MNHEY and CDR2 SMNVEV (reference sequence). The CDR3 nucleotides are TGTGCCAGCTCCCCCCGGCGGGACGTGCAGTATTTT. Its protein is CASSPRRDVQYF.

The V and J genes are TRBV5-6 and TRBJ1-1, with 7 bases matching TRBD1. The CDR3 is 11 amino acids. With 4 bases clipped from V and 8 bases from J, the junction kept 2 bases outside the gene matches. Germline lookup yields CDR1 SGHDT and CDR2 YYEEEE. The CDR3 loop reads CASSQGQEAFF. The DNA for the CDR3 is TGTGCCAGCAGCCAGGGACAGGAAGCTTTCTTT.

This chain connects TRBV4-2 to TRBJ1-2, with unresolved D. V was pared by 4 bases and J by 8 bases, with 14 bases between. CDR1 is LGHNA and CDR2 is YNFKEQ in the germline V gene. The CDR3 is made up of 13 amino acids. CDR3 nucleotide sequence: TGTGCCAGCAGCCCCTACACCGGGAGCGGCTACACCTTC. It translates to CASSPYTGSGYTF.

V gene TRBV30 combines with J gene TRBJ2-5; D perhaps matches TRBD1 (5 bases). Germline V CDR1 and CDR2: GTSNPN, SVGIG (reference sequence). With 8 bases removed from V and 3 bases from J, the gap between germline ends came to 16 bases. The CDR3 has 13 amino acids. Here the CDR3 DNA reads TGTGCCGTTGTGGTGGGGCTGAAAGAGACCCAGTACTTC. Protein sequence: CAVVVGLKETQYF.

This clone turned up a few times. J is TRBJ1-1 and V is TRBV2, with D unresolved. The CDR3 consists of 14 residues. The germline gives CDR1 SNHLY, CDR2 FYNNEI. V shed 7 bases and J shed 1 base, with 13 bases lying between them. This chain's CDR3 is CASKLGLSNTEAFF. CDR3 in DNA: TGTGCCAGCAAGTTAGGACTATCGAACACTGAAGCTTTCTTT.

V gene TRBV7-2 combines with J gene TRBJ1-3; D ambiguous. Germline loops: CDR1 SGHTA, CDR2 FQGNSA. Trimming removed 3 bases from V and 0 bases from J, with 12 bases in between. This CDR3 is 16 amino acids long. The CDR3 nucleotides read TGTGCCAGCAGCTTCCTCGGGGTGGGCTCTGGAAACACCATATATTTT. This gives the protein CASSFLGVGSGNTIYF.

CDR3 loop: CASSLTPGQGTDTQYF. CDR3 DNA: TGTGCCAGCAGCTTGACACCGGGACAGGGAACAGATACGCAGTATTTT. The rearrangement uses TRBV7-9 and TRBJ2-3, with 9 bases that match TRBD1. The CDR3 contains 16 residues. From germline, CDR1 is SEHNR and CDR2 FQNEAQ (reference sequence). Losses at the gene ends were 3 bases for V and 3 bases for J; bases not matched to a gene: 7.

CDR3 coding DNA: TGCGCCAGCAGCCAGATGGACAGGCCGGCCTACGAGCAGTACTTC. This encodes CASSQMDRPAYEQYF. The rearrangement uses TRBV5-1 and TRBJ2-7; the match to TRBD1 covers 7 bases. The length of the CDR3 is 15 residues. Germline V gives CDR1 SGHRS, CDR2 YFSETQ. V lost 4 bases and J lost 2; bases outside the gene matches: 9.

The chain uses TRBV10-3 and TRBJ2-7; D perhaps matches TRBD2 (6 bases). The V end was cut by 3 bases, the J end by 0 bases, with 15 bases between. The CDR3 length is 16 residues. Germline V gene sequence: CDR1 ENHRY, CDR2 SYGVKD. The CDR3 DNA is TGTGCCATCAGTGAAGGGCCCGGCGGGGTCTCCTACGAGCAGTACTTC. As protein: CAISEGPGGVSYEQYF.

V and J are TRBV5-4 and TRBJ1-2; 8 bases are a match to TRBD1. V lost 4 bases, J lost 3 bases, and 8 bases stayed unmatched. The germline gives CDR1 SGHNT, CDR2 YYREEE (reference sequence). The CDR3 is 15 amino acids. The DNA for the CDR3 is TGTGCCAGCAGCCCCAGACAGGGGTCCCACTATGGCTACACCTTC. Its protein product is CASSPRQGSHYGYTF.

The chain employs TRBV5-6 and TRBJ1-1; 7 nucleotides agree with TRBD1. The germline gives CDR1 SGHDT, CDR2 YYEEEE. There are 14 residues in the CDR3. Trimming cost V 2 bases and J 4 bases; bases outside gene matches: 5. In nucleotides, the CDR3 is TGTGCCAGCAGCTTTACAGGGGCTGGCACTGAAGCTTTCTTT. Translating it yields CASSFTGAGTEAFF.

J is TRBJ2-2 and V is TRBV11-3; weak D call: TRBD2 (6 bases). Germline loops: CDR1 SGHNT, CDR2 YENEEA. V lost 2 bases and J 2 bases, leaving 12 bases between the germline ends. CDR3 length: 16 residues. As DNA, the CDR3 is TGTGCCAGCAGCTTACGCCGGGACTTTAACACCGGGGAGCTGTTTTTT. Translation gives CASSLRRDFNTGELFF.

The V and J genes are TRBV27 and TRBJ1-1; no clear D. Germline CDR1 and CDR2: MNHEY and SMNVEV (reference sequence). V was cut by 4 bases and J by 1 base, with 10 bases left in between. The CDR3 totals 14 residues. CDR3 loop: CASSSGIPNTEAFF. In DNA, the CDR3 is TGTGCCAGCAGTTCCGGGATACCGAACACTGAAGCTTTCTTT.

The chain is built from TRBV5-1 and TRBJ2-6; D unresolved. The CDR3 consists of 17 residues. Germline assignment: CDR1 SGHRS and CDR2 YFSETQ. Trimming left V 1 base short and J 0 bases short, with 11 bases between. This chain's CDR3 is CASSLNSQASGANVLTF. CDR3 nucleotides: TGCGCCAGCAGCTTGAATTCCCAGGCCTCTGGGGCCAACGTCCTGACTTTC.

The gene calls are TRBV19 and TRBJ1-1; D unresolved. Germline V gives CDR1 LNHDA, CDR2 SQIVND (reference sequence). The length of the CDR3 is 12 residues. Trimming removed 5 bases at V and 10 bases at J, with 14 bases between. The CDR3: CASSLGSESAFF. The CDR3 region has the DNA TGTGCCAGTAGTTTAGGGTCTGAGTCAGCTTTCTTT.

This clone has only a few counts. This chain joins TRBV7-2 and TRBJ2-7; unclear D gene. The V and J ends lost 1 base and 1 base respectively, with 11 bases between them. This CDR3 contains 15 residues. CDR1 and CDR2 (germline): SGHTA, FQGNSA. CDR3 bases: TGTGCCAGCAGCTTAGGAGCTCCCCAATCCTACGAGCAGTACTTC. Its translation: CASSLGAPQSYEQYF.

A remark on this clone: A junction end diverges from the germline sequence, so it may reflect a read error. The chain joins TRBV7-7 to TRBJ2-5, with a tentative D call TRBD2 (5 bases). CDR3 size: 15 residues. CDR1 is SSHAT and CDR2 is FNYEAQ in the germline V gene (reference sequence). The CDR3 is CASSFGGRGQETQYF. DNA of the CDR3: TGTGCTAGCAGCTTCGGCGGCCGGGGCCAAGAGACCCAGTACTTC.